This TCR beta chain is from a study of shared clonotypes between healthy human individuals. CDR1 and CDR2 (germline): MNHEY, SVGAGI. Trimming stripped 0 bases from V and 5 bases from J, with 10 bases between. The CDR3 totals 14 residues. Participating donors were healthy, HIV-negative adults free of recent acute infections or vaccinations. Data came from immunoSEQ multiplex PCR; TCRdb stores just in-frame clones and leaves some out. The sample includes over 2 million clones, 95% seen only once; the top ten take 0.13%. Sample: naive CD4+ T cells sorted from blood. Noted subset: CD45RA+ positively selected. The rearrangement joins TRBV6-5 to TRBJ1-2; no definite D call. The TCR sequence derives from a man younger than 35 in good health. This chain's CDR3 is CASSYSPPIYGYTF. The CDR3 nucleotides read TGTGCCAGCAGTTACTCCCCTCCAATTTATGGCTACACCTTC.